This record concerns one T cell receptor (beta chain) sequence. Its matching antigen is unknown. This specimen comes from a study of T cells after yellow fever vaccination. About the study: SMART-Seq v4 Ultra Low Input prepared the low-cell-number fractions. Overall study results and limits: Most clones from primary vaccination were detected again post-booster (roughly 96% CD4, about 85% CD8).

TCRdb recomputed calls from the 5' RACE reads with MiXCR, one row per CDR3 protein. Of 300,000 to 350,000 distinct CDR3 sequences in the sample, roughly 8% were seen once. From germline, CDR1 is SNHLY and CDR2 FYNNEI. The CDR3 is made up of 16 amino acids. With V trimmed by 5 bases and J by 9 bases, 12 bases remained unmatched. This clonotype was obtained from a man in his late teens or twenties who received the YFV17D yellow fever vaccine. This sequence joins TRBV2 and TRBJ2-1; 11 bases match TRBD2. This specimen was PBMCs, taken roughly 45 days after the first yellow fever vaccination. CDR3 bases: TGTGCCAGCAGTCTCGGGCGACTAGCGGGGCGGGGTGAGCAGTTCTTC. Amino acids: CASSLGRLAGRGEQFF.